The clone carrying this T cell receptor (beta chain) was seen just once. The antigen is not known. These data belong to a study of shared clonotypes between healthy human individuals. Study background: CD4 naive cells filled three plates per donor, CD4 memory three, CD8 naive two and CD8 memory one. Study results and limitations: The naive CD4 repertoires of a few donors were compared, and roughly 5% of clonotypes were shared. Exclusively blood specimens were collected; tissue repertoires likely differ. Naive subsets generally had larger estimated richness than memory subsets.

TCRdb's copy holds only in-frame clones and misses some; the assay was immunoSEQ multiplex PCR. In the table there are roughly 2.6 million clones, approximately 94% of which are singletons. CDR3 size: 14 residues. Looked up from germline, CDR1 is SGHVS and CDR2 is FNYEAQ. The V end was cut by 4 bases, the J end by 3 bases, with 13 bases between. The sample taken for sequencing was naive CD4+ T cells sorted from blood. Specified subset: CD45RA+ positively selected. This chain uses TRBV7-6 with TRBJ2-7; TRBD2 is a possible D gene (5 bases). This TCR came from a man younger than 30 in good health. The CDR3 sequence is CASSSTNRGYEQYF. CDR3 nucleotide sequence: TGTGCCAGCAGCTCAACCAACCGGGGCTACGAGCAGTACTTC.